The TCR beta chain described here comes from a study of PD-1 blockade in classical Hodgkin lymphoma. Study results and limitations: With CD4+ cells, TCR diversity rose significantly by C4D1, but not with CD8+ cells. A reduction in baseline TCR diversity was reportedly seen in newly diagnosed patients relative to healthy donors. The drivers behind the repertoire differences, possibly disease activity or prior therapy, remain undefined.

Clones were sequenced by immunoSEQ multiplex PCR, and TCRdb holds only the in-frame ones, with some missing. The sample consists of tens of thousands of clones, roughly nine tenths of them appearing once. All the patients suffered relapse after autologous stem cell transplantation, and brentuximab vedotin exposure differed. Complete response, partial response or progressive disease was each patient's best response. This CDR3 region has 18 residues. Trimming stripped 1 base from V and 0 bases from J, with 13 bases between. The germline gives CDR1 MNHNS, CDR2 SASEGT. As for this clone: The antigen is not known.

The sample in question was peripheral blood mononuclear cells (PBMCs), obtained at baseline. The sequence was collected from a human donor with classical Hodgkin lymphoma. This chain connects TRBV6-1 to TRBJ2-6; D unresolved. The DNA for the CDR3 is TGTGCCAGCAGTGAAGGACCGCGAGATTACTCTGGGGCCAACGTCCTGACTTTC. Protein sequence: CASSEGPRDYSGANVLTF.